The present T cell receptor beta chain was sequenced within a study of identical twins. V gave up 7 bases and J gave up 0 bases, with 20 bases separating them. There are 17 residues in the CDR3. The germline V gene encodes CDR1 MNHNY and CDR2 SVGAGI (reference sequence). TCRdb reanalysed the 5' RACE reads using MiXCR and keeps one entry per CDR3 protein. The data contain 1.5 million or so distinct CDR3 sequences, around 33% of them seen just once; the ten biggest clones take up more than 0.25%. The genes are TRBV6-6 and TRBJ2-3; D remains ambiguous. This clonotype originated in a newborn girl in good health. The source material was cord blood. CDR3 region: CASTLLPPTSSTDTQYF. The CDR3 bases are TGTGCCAGCACTCTCCTTCCCCCGACCTCTAGCACAGATACGCAGTATTTT.